These T cell receptor beta chains were read from a single sample in a study of blood T cell repertoires in COVID-19. Clones were sequenced by immunoSEQ multiplex PCR, and TCRdb holds only the in-frame ones, with some missing. Of 290,000 or so clones detected, roughly nine tenths appear once; the ten largest clones hold approximately 2.5%. The sequenced sample consisted of PBMCs or T cells enriched from blood (not recorded which). The source is a woman between 18 and 30 years old who had recovered from COVID-19. Both conserved end residues are trimmed from each CDR3.

j_call: TRBJ1-2; v_call: TRBV27; cdr3_aa: ASSKQGANYGYT
j_call: TRBJ2-7; v_call: TRBV5-4; cdr3_aa: ASSFGGGAYEQY
j_call: TRBJ1-2; v_call: TRBV12-3/TRBV12-4; cdr3_aa: ASSQGNYGYT
j_call: TRBJ2-7; v_call: TRBV11-2; cdr3_aa: ASIPGTSGIGDEQY
j_call: TRBJ1-1; v_call: TRBV27; cdr3_aa: ASSSLRLDTRTEAF
j_call: TRBJ2-1; v_call: TRBV11-3; cdr3_aa: ASSLSDSSYNEQF
j_call: TRBJ2-5; v_call: TRBV5-1; cdr3_aa: ASSLLGGRASGETQY
j_call: TRBJ1-5; v_call: TRBV6-4; cdr3_aa: ASSLLKAGYFGPQH
j_call: TRBJ1-4; v_call: TRBV25-1; cdr3_aa: ASSTSPRQGFNEKLF
j_call: TRBJ2-5; v_call: TRBV7-9; cdr3_aa: ASSFPGSYETQY
j_call: TRBJ2-3; v_call: TRBV20-1; cdr3_aa: SASREARTDTQY
j_call: TRBJ1-1; v_call: TRBV6-5; cdr3_aa: ASKRTAEAF
j_call: TRBJ2-7; v_call: TRBV2; cdr3_aa: ASSEGRDRAYEQY
j_call: TRBJ2-2; v_call: TRBV19; cdr3_aa: ASSFRDRAPGELF
j_call: TRBJ2-1; v_call: TRBV10-1; cdr3_aa: ASSESGASSYNEQF
j_call: TRBJ1-1; v_call: TRBV27; cdr3_aa: ASRKGGNTEAF
j_call: TRBJ2-7; v_call: TRBV7-8; cdr3_aa: ASNNGQEPSYEQY
j_call: TRBJ2-1; v_call: TRBV13; cdr3_aa: ASSLGGSLNNEQF
j_call: TRBJ2-1; v_call: TRBV12-3/TRBV12-4; cdr3_aa: AGSPEGYNEQF
j_call: TRBJ1-2; v_call: TRBV3-1/TRBV3-2; cdr3_aa: ASSQGTGGHGYT
j_call: TRBJ2-1; v_call: TRBV27; cdr3_aa: ASSFRSSGYNEQF
j_call: TRBJ2-7; v_call: TRBV6-2/TRBV6-3; cdr3_aa: ASSRAGAHRSSYEQY
j_call: TRBJ2-5; v_call: TRBV27; cdr3_aa: ASRSGSLFGETQY
j_call: TRBJ2-5; v_call: TRBV5-8; cdr3_aa: ASSFRLAGGETQY
j_call: TRBJ2-5; v_call: TRBV9; cdr3_aa: ASSVEGGGRETQY
j_call: TRBJ2-1; v_call: TRBV29-1; cdr3_aa: SVGTGGYNEQF
j_call: TRBJ1-2; v_call: TRBV18; cdr3_aa: ASSPRSDRGSHGYT
j_call: TRBJ1-1; v_call: TRBV27; cdr3_aa: ASRSGTEAF
j_call: TRBJ1-6; v_call: TRBV5-6; cdr3_aa: ASSFGGDYNSPLH
j_call: TRBJ1-1; v_call: TRBV7-2; cdr3_aa: ASNQQGMNTEAF
j_call: TRBJ1-2; v_call: TRBV30; cdr3_aa: AWTGQGAGGYT
j_call: TRBJ2-1; v_call: TRBV5-4; cdr3_aa: ASSPGYNEQF
j_call: TRBJ2-5; v_call: TRBV7-2; cdr3_aa: ASSLRLLKTQY
j_call: TRBJ2-7; v_call: TRBV7-9; cdr3_aa: ASTTGQGIYEQY
j_call: TRBJ1-2; v_call: TRBV11-2; cdr3_aa: ASSPRQGRSEGYT
j_call: TRBJ1-3; v_call: TRBV2; cdr3_aa: ASSPDKSSGNTIY
j_call: TRBJ1-6; v_call: TRBV7-2; cdr3_aa: ASSLDGQGSPTPLH
j_call: TRBJ2-3; v_call: TRBV12-3/TRBV12-4; cdr3_aa: ASQQGGTDTQY
j_call: TRBJ1-6; v_call: TRBV28; cdr3_aa: ASSPPAGANSPLH